This entry concerns a single T cell receptor beta chain. The antigen remains undetermined. A much larger clonotype is one base distant, so this may be a read error. This specimen belongs to a study of CD8+CD57+ T cells in acquired aplastic anemia. Looking at the study overall: An average of 3.2 ug of DNA was obtained from sorted CD4+ and CD8+ cells. Healthy donors gave 11 million or so reads on average for CD4+ cells.

Points from the study as a whole: The CD8+ Simpson's diversity of patients and controls was not significantly different. Overlap between patients and controls comprised roughly 28 CD8+ CDR3 sequences.

The TCR beta profiling, which covered VDJ combination and CDR3 sequence, was carried out using genomic DNA as the template. TCRdb passed the reads through MiXCR, listing each CDR3 protein once. Here the sample spans about 160,000 distinct CDR3 sequences, about 48% being singletons. CDR3 length: 15 residues. Germline V gene lookup returns CDR1 SGDLS and CDR2 YYNGEE. The chain has TRBV9 and TRBJ2-1; TRBD1 agrees at 8 bases. The specimen was sorted CD4+, CD8+, or CD8+CD57+ T cells (not recorded which) from PBMCs. The receptor's source is a human donor in good health. The CDR3, as DNA: TGTGCCAGCAGCGTACTAGGACAGGGCTTCAATGAGCAGCTCTTC. Its translation: CASSVLGQGFNEQLF.